Listed here is a single T cell receptor beta chain. The antigen remains unidentified. These data originate in a study of OX40 agonist ivuxolimab in advanced cancers. On the study more broadly: From roughly 20 to 85 years was the age range, with a mean of around 57 years, and roughly 80% were male. General study findings and limits: Within 6 weeks, CD4+ and CD8+ blood T cells expanded clonally at 0.1 to 3.0 mg/kg.

The CDR3 length is 14 residues. The trim removed 3 bases at V and 2 bases at J, leaving 4 bases unmatched. Germline CDR1 and CDR2: KGHSY and FQNENV. With autoimmune disease history or systemic immunosuppression, patients were excluded. Samples were taken at baseline and on day 1 of cycles 4 and 7. The assay was immunoSEQ multiplex PCR, and TCRdb's table has in-frame clones only and misses some. Of tens of thousands of clones in the sample, around 90% were seen once. The receptor comes from an adult with an advanced solid tumor such as melanoma, head and neck, liver or kidney cancer. Source: CD4+ or CD8+ T cells sorted from blood, taken in a trial of the OX40 agonist ivuxolimab. V is TRBV16 and J is TRBJ2-7, with 7 nucleotides matching TRBD1. The DNA for the CDR3 is TGTGCCAGCAGCCAGCCCACAGGGGCCTACGAGCAGTACTTC. Translated: CASSQPTGAYEQYF. The full variable domain, rest sourced from reference TRBV16 and TRBJ2-7, is GEEVAQTPKHLVRGEGQKAKLYCAPIKGHSYVFWYQQVLKNEFKFLISFQNENVFDETGMPKERFSAKCLPNSPCSLEIQATKLEDSAVYFCASSQPTGAYEQYFGPGTRLTVT.